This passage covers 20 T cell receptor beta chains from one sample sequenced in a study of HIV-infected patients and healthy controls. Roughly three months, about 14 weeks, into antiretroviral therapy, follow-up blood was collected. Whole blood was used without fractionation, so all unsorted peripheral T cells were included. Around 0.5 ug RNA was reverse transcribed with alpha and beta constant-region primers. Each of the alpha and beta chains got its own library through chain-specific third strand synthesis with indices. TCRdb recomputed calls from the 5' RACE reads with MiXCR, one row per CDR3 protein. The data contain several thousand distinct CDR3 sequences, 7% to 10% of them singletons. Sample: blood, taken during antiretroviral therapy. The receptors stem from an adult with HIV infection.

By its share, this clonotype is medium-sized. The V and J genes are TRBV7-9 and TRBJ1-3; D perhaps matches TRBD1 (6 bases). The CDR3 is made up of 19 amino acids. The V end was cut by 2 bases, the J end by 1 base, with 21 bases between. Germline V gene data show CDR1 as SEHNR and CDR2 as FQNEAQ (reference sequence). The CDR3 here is CASSLQTTISRGSGNTIYF. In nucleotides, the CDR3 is TGTGCCAGCAGCTTACAAACAACGATCAGCAGGGGTTCTGGAAACACCATATATTTT.

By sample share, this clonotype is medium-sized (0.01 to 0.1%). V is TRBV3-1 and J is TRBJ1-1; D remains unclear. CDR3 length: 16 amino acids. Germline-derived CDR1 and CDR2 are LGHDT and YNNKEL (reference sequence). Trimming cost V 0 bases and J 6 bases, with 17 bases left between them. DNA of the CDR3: TGTGCCAGCAGCCAAGATCTTAGGCAGGTTGTTGCTGAAGCTTTCTTT. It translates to CASSQDLRQVVAEAFF. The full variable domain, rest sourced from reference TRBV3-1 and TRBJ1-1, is DTAVSQTPKYLVTQMGNDKSIKCEQNLGHDTMYWYKQDSKKFLKIMFSYNNKELIINETVPNRFSPKSPDKAHLNLHINSLELGDSAVYFCASSQDLRQVVAEAFFGQGTRLTVV.

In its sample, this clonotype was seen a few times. CDR3: CASTIAETGPPYEQYF. CDR3 nucleotides: TGTGCCAGCACCATTGCCGAGACAGGGCCCCCCTACGAGCAGTACTTC. The chain uses TRBV28 and TRBJ2-7; 7 bases align to TRBD1. Losses at the gene ends were 7 bases for V and 2 bases for J; bases not matched to a gene: 14. CDR1 and CDR2 from the germline V gene are MDHEN and SYDVKM. CDR3 size: 16 residues.

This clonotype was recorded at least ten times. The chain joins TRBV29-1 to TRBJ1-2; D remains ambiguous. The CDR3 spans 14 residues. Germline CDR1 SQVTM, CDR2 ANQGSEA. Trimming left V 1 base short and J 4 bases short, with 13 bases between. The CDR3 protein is CSVEGRLSGYGYTF. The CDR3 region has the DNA TGCAGCGTTGAAGGGAGGCTCTCCGGCTATGGCTACACCTTC.

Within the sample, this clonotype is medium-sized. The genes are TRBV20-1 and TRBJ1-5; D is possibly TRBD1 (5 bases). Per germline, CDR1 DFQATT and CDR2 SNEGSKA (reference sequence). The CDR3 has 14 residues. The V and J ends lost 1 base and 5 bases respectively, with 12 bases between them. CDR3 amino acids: CSARGDTGDQPQHF. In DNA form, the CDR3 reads TGCAGTGCTAGAGGCGACACGGGGGATCAGCCCCAGCATTTT.

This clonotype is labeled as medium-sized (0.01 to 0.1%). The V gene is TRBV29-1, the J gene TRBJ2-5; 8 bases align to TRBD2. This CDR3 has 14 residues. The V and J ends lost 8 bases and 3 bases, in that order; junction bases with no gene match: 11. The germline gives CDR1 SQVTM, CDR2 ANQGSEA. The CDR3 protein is CSFRGQREKETQYF. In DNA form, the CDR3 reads TGCAGCTTTAGGGGCCAGCGGGAGAAAGAGACCCAGTACTTC. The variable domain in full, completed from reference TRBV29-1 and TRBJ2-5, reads SAVISQKPSRDICQRGTSLTIQCQVDSQVTMMFWYRQQPGQSLTLIATANQGSEATYESGFVIDKFPISRPNLTFSTLTVSNMSPEDSSIYLCSFRGQREKETQYFGPGTRLLVL.

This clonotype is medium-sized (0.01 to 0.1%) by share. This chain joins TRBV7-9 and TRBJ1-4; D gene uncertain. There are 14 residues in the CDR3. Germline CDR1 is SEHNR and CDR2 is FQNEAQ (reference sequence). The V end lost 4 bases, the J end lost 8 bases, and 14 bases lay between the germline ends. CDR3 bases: TGTGCCAGCAGCTACCACCCGGGCCTAGAAAAACTGTTTTTT. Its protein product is CASSYHPGLEKLFF.

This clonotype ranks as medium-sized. CDR3 region: CASSPSGYGTGPLRSETQYF. CDR3 bases: TGTGCCAGCTCACCCTCTGGGTATGGGACAGGCCCTTTAAGGAGCGAGACCCAGTACTTC. The chain carries TRBV18 and TRBJ2-5, with 8 bases aligning to TRBD1. The CDR3 extends over 20 amino acids. Trimming at V came to 3 bases and at J to 5 bases, leaving 23 bases not matched to a gene. Germline V gives CDR1 KGHSH, CDR2 LQKENI.

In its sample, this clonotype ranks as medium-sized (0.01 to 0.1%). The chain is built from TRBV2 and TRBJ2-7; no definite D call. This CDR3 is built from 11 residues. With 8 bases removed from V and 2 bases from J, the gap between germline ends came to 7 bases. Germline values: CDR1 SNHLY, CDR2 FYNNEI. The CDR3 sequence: CASVRAYEQYF. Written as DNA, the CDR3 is TGTGCCAGCGTGAGAGCCTACGAGCAGTACTTC. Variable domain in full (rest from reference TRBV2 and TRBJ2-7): EPEVTQTPSHQVTQMGQEVILRCVPISNHLYFYWYRQILGQKVEFLVSFYNNEISEKSEIFDDQFSVERPDGSNFTLKIRSTKLEDSAMYFCASVRAYEQYFGPGTRLTVT.

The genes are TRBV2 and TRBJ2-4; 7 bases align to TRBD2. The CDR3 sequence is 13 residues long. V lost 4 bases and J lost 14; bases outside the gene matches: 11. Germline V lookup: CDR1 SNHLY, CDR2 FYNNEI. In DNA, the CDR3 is TGTGCCAGCAGTGCCACACCGACTAGCTATAAGTACTTC. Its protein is CASSATPTSYKYF.

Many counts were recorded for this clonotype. The CDR3 sequence is CSVDGYSGRTGELFF. The CDR3 DNA is TGCAGCGTTGACGGTTATAGCGGGAGGACCGGGGAGCTGTTTTTT. The rearrangement links TRBV29-1 to TRBJ2-2; 10 bases fit TRBD2. This CDR3 spans 15 amino acids. The V and J ends lost 3 bases and 5 bases, in that order; junction bases with no gene match: 6. Germline lookup yields CDR1 SQVTM and CDR2 ANQGSEA.

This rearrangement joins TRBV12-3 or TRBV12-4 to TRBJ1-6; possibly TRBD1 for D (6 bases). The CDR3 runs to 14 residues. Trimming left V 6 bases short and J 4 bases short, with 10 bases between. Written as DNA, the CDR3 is TGTGCCAGCAGCCCGACAGGTTATAATTCACCCCTCCACTTT. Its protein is CASSPTGYNSPLHF.

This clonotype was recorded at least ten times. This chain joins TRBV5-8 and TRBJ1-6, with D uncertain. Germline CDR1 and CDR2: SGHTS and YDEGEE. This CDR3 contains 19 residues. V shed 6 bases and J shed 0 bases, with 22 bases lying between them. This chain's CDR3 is CASNHRAGVADSYNSPLHF. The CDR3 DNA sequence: TGTGCCAGCAACCACCGGGCCGGCGTGGCCGACTCCTATAATTCACCCCTCCACTTT.

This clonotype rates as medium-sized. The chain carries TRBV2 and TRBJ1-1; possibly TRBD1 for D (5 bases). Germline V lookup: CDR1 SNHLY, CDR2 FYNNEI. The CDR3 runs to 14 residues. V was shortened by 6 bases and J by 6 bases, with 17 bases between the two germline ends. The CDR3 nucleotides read TGTGCCAGCAGAGTGACGCAGGGTGGCTCTGAAGCTTTCTTT. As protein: CASRVTQGGSEAFF.

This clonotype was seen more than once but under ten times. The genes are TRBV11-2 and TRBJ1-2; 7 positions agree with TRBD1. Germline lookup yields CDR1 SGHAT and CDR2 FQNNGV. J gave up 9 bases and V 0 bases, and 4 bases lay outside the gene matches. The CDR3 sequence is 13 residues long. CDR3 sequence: CASSLEGDSSYTF. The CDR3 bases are TGTGCCAGCAGCTTAGAAGGGGACAGCAGCTACACCTTC. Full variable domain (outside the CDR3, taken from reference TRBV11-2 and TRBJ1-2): EAGVAQSPRYKIIEKRQSVAFWCNPISGHATLYWYQQILGQGPKLLIQFQNNGVVDDSQLPKDRFSAERLKGVDSTLKIQPAKLEDSAVYLCASSLEGDSSYTFGSGTRLTVV.

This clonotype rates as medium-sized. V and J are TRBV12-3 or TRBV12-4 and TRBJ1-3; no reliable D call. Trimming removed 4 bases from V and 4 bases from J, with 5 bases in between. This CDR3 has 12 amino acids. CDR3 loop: CASSSGGNTIYF. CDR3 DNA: TGTGCCAGCAGTTCCGGCGGAAACACCATATATTTT.

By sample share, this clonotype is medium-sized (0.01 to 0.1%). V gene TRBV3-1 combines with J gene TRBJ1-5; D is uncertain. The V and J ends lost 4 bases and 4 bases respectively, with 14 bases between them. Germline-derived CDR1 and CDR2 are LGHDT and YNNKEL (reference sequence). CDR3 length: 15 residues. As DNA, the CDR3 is TGTGCCAGCAGCCCAAACGGAGGGTTGAATCAGCCCCAGCATTTT. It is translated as CASSPNGGLNQPQHF.

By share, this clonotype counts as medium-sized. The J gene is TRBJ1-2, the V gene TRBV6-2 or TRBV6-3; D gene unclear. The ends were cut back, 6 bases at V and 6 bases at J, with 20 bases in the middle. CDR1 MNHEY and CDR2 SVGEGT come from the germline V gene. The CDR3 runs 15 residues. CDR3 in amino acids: CASSTHPPRDHGYTF. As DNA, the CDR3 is TGTGCCAGCAGCACTCACCCCCCTCGAGACCATGGCTACACCTTC.

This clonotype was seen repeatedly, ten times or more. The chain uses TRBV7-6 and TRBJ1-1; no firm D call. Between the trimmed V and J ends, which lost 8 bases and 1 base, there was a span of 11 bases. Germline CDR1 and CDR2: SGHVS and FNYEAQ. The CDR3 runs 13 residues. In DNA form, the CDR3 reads TGTGCCAGCCGTCGTGCCGGGAACACTGAAGCTTTCTTT. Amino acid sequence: CASRRAGNTEAFF.

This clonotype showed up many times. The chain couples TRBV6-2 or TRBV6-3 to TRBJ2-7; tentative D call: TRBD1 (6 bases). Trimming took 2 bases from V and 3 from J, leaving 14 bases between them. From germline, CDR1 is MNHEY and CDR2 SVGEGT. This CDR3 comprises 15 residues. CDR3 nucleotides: TGTGCCAGCAGTTACCCGAGGACAGCCTTCTACGAGCAGTACTTC. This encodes CASSYPRTAFYEQYF.